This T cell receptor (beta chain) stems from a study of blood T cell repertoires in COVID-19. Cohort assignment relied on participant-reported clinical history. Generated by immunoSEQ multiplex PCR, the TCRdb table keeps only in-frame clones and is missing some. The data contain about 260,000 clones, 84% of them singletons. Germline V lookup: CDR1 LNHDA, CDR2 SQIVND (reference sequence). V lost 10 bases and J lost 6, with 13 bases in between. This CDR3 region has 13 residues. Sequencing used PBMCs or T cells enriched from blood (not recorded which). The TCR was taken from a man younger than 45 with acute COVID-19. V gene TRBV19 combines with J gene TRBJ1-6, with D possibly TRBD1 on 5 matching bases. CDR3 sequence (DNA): TGTGCCACAGCTCAGGGAGGTAATTCACCCCTCCACTTT. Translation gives CATAQGGNSPLHF.